This entry lists 26 T cell receptor beta chains sequenced from one sample in a study of T cells in Graves' hyperthyroidism and ophthalmopathy. Researchers amplified the TCR beta CDR3 regions from RNA transcripts. When the TCR CDR3 underwent first-round RT-PCR, the HTBI primer set was used. TCRdb used MiXCR to reprocess the multiplex PCR reads, holding one entry per CDR3 protein. The repertoire holds about 400,000 distinct CDR3 sequences, with around 14% as singletons. Sequenced: blood. The receptors stem from a woman in her 30s with Graves' hyperthyroidism.

The chain couples TRBV2 to TRBJ2-5; TRBD2 matches at 7 bases. Germline V gene lookup returns CDR1 SNHLY and CDR2 FYNNEI. V shed 7 bases and J 5 bases; nucleotides not matched to a gene: 1. This CDR3 spans 11 amino acids. In nucleotides, the CDR3 is TGTGCCAGCAAGCGGGGCGAGACCCAGTACTTC. This sequence encodes CASKRGETQYF. The whole variable domain, filled in from reference TRBV2 and TRBJ2-5, reads EPEVTQTPSHQVTQMGQEVILRCVPISNHLYFYWYRQILGQKVEFLVSFYNNEISEKSEIFDDQFSVERPDGSNFTLKIRSTKLEDSAMYFCASKRGETQYFGPGTRLLVL.

J is TRBJ1-2 and V is TRBV5-1, with a weak D call TRBD1 (6 bases). This CDR3 comprises 14 residues. Deletions cut 1 base from V and 8 bases from J, with 15 bases between. Germline CDR1 SGHRS, CDR2 YFSETQ. This CDR3 reads CASSLTDGTGGYTF. CDR3 nucleotides: TGCGCCAGCAGCTTGACGGACGGCACAGGGGGCTACACCTTC.

Ten or more counts support this clonotype. This chain connects TRBV18 to TRBJ2-5, with D possibly matching TRBD1 (6 bases). This CDR3 is built from 14 residues. Germline assignment: CDR1 KGHSH and CDR2 LQKENI. Trimming stripped 2 bases from V and 4 bases from J, with 11 bases between. CDR3 region: CASSPSGVRETQYF. As DNA, the CDR3 is TGTGCCAGCTCACCATCAGGGGTCCGAGAGACCCAGTACTTC. Together with reference TRBV18 and TRBJ2-5, the CDR3 gives the full variable domain: NAGVMQNPRHLVRRRGQEARLRCSPMKGHSHVYWYRQLPEEGLKFMVYLQKENIIDESGMPKERFSAEFPKEGPSILRIQQVVRGDSAAYFCASSPSGVRETQYFGPGTRLLVL.

V usage is TRBV19 and J usage is TRBJ1-2; the D gene is possibly TRBD1 (5 bases). V lost 8 bases and J 2 bases, leaving 12 bases between the germline ends. This CDR3 has 13 amino acids. Germline V gene data show CDR1 as LNHDA and CDR2 as SQIVND (reference sequence). Here the CDR3 DNA reads TGTGCCAGTGAGGGGAGGGCGAACTATGGCTACACCTTC. The encoded protein is CASEGRANYGYTF.

This clonotype was counted only a few times. J is TRBJ1-5 and V is TRBV24-1; D not resolved. CDR1 and CDR2 (germline): KGHDR, SFDVKD. V dropped 5 bases and J dropped 4 bases, with 5 bases sitting between them. CDR3 length equals 12 residues. The CDR3 reads CATSAANQPQHF. For the CDR3, the DNA is TGTGCCACCAGTGCCGCAAATCAGCCCCAGCATTTT.

This clonotype has ten or more counts. V gene TRBV13 combines with J gene TRBJ2-1; D may correspond to TRBD1 or TRBD2 (5 bases each). The CDR3 totals 16 residues. Germline values: CDR1 PRHDT, CDR2 FYEKMQ (reference sequence). V lost 5 bases and J 5 bases, leaving 19 bases between the germline ends. CDR3 sequence (DNA): TGTGCCAGCAGCCGAGTGGGCAAGGGGAGAAACAATGAGCAGTTCTTC. Encoded protein: CASSRVGKGRNNEQFF.

This clonotype appeared a few times. The chain uses TRBV20-1 and TRBJ2-4; 8 positions match TRBD2. V lost 6 bases to trimming and J lost 2 bases; unmatched junction nucleotides: 3. The CDR3 loop spans 13 amino acids. CDR1 and CDR2 (germline): DFQATT, SNEGSKA (reference sequence). The CDR3, as DNA: TGCAGTGCACGGGGGGGAACCAAAAACATTCAGTACTTC. Protein product: CSARGGTKNIQYF.

This clonotype was seen at least ten times. The chain joins TRBV18 to TRBJ1-2; D gene unclear. This CDR3 region has 12 residues. The V end was cut by 6 bases, the J end by 6 bases, with 11 bases between. Germline assignment: CDR1 KGHSH and CDR2 LQKENI. The CDR3 region has the DNA TGTGCCAGCTCTTATGGAGGGAATGGCTACACCTTC. This translates into CASSYGGNGYTF.

This clonotype was found many times. Here the CDR3 reads CSASEREGFYNEQFF. The CDR3, as DNA: TGCAGTGCTAGCGAGCGGGAGGGGTTCTACAATGAGCAGTTCTTC. The V and J genes are TRBV20-1 and TRBJ2-1; 10 bases are a match to TRBD2. V was clipped by 3 bases and J by 3 bases; unmatched bases: 5. The length of the CDR3 is 15 residues. Germline CDR1 is DFQATT and CDR2 is SNEGSKA (reference sequence).

The rearrangement joins TRBV5-4 to TRBJ2-3; D remains ambiguous. With 4 bases removed from V and 7 bases from J, the gap between germline ends came to 10 bases. The CDR3 is 12 residues long. Germline V lookup: CDR1 SGHNT, CDR2 YYREEE (reference sequence). The CDR3: CASSVVEHTQYF. For the CDR3, the DNA is TGTGCCAGCAGCGTTGTAGAGCATACGCAGTATTTT.

In its sample, this clonotype was seen many times. The chain combines TRBV2 with TRBJ2-5; no clear D gene. CDR1 SNHLY and CDR2 FYNNEI come from the germline V gene. V shed 6 bases and J shed 2 bases, with 13 bases lying between them. The CDR3 loop spans 14 amino acids. DNA of the CDR3: TGTGCCAGCAGAAGCTACGGAGTTCAAGAGACCCAGTACTTC. It yields the protein CASRSYGVQETQYF.

This clonotype has ten or more counts. V usage is TRBV30 and J usage is TRBJ2-5; D gene ambiguous. Trimming shortened V by 2 bases and J by 7 bases, and 11 bases separated the two germline ends. Germline CDR1 is GTSNPN and CDR2 is SVGIG (reference sequence). This CDR3 has 12 amino acids. CDR3: CAWSSNSVTQYF. Here the CDR3 DNA reads TGTGCCTGGAGTTCCAACTCGGTGACCCAGTACTTC.

In this sample, this clonotype turned up many times. This chain links TRBV14 with TRBJ1-3; TRBD1 might be the D (5 bases). Germline V gives CDR1 SGHDN, CDR2 FVKESK. V lost 1 base and J lost 3, with 16 bases in between. This CDR3 spans 17 amino acids. The CDR3 DNA follows: TGTGCCAGCAGCCAAGCCATCGGGGCCGGCAATGGAAACACCATATATTTT. Its translation: CASSQAIGAGNGNTIYF.

The chain couples TRBV24-1 to TRBJ2-1; 11 bases match TRBD2. Unmatched junction bases numbered 9, after V lost 5 bases and J lost 10 bases. The CDR3 runs 15 residues. Germline V gene sequence: CDR1 KGHDR, CDR2 SFDVKD. CDR3 sequence reads: CATSVPGLADQEQFF. CDR3 DNA: TGTGCCACCAGTGTCCCGGGACTAGCGGATCAAGAGCAGTTCTTC.

This clonotype was found many times. This rearrangement joins TRBV20-1 to TRBJ2-3; TRBD2 aligns across 9 bases. Germline CDR1 reads DFQATT; CDR2 reads SNEGSKA (reference sequence). This CDR3 spans 14 amino acids. Trimming cost V 3 bases and J 4 bases; bases outside gene matches: 5. Written as DNA, the CDR3 is TGCAGTGCTAGCTGGCGGGAGGGCCCAGATACGCAGTATTTT. Translating gives CSASWREGPDTQYF.

This chain uses TRBV4-2 with TRBJ1-6; D may be TRBD1 (6 bases). Trimming removed 4 bases from V and 10 bases from J, with 23 bases in between. Germline V gives CDR1 LGHNA, CDR2 YNFKEQ. The CDR3 is 17 amino acids. The CDR3 loop reads CASSPTLTGGGGSPLHF. The CDR3 coding sequence is TGTGCCAGCAGCCCAACGCTGACCGGAGGGGGTGGCTCACCCCTCCACTTT.

CDR3 loop: CASSLDLGDVNEQFF. CDR3 in DNA: TGTGCCAGCAGCTTAGATCTAGGTGATGTGAATGAGCAGTTCTTC. The chain joins TRBV11-2 to TRBJ2-1; D not resolved. The CDR3 totals 15 residues. Germline V gene sequence: CDR1 SGHAT, CDR2 FQNNGV. The ends were cut back, 0 bases at V and 7 bases at J, with 13 bases in the middle.

The genes are TRBV11-3 and TRBJ2-1; TRBD2 agrees at 8 bases. This CDR3 spans 15 amino acids. Germline V gene lookup returns CDR1 SGHNT and CDR2 YENEEA. V shed 5 bases and J 9 bases; nucleotides not matched to a gene: 12. The CDR3 is CASSPSGTRAVEQFF. Here the CDR3 DNA reads TGTGCCAGCAGCCCATCCGGGACTAGGGCGGTTGAGCAGTTCTTC.

This clonotype was picked up one time. This chain links TRBV27 with TRBJ2-2, with no clear D. This CDR3 has 13 amino acids. Germline V gives CDR1 MNHEY, CDR2 SMNVEV (reference sequence). V gave up 7 bases and J gave up 6 bases, with 12 bases separating them. This chain's CDR3 is CASNGALSGELFF. The DNA for the CDR3 is TGTGCCAGCAACGGAGCCCTCTCCGGGGAGCTGTTTTTT.

This clonotype was observed many times. The CDR3 sequence: CASSYLRQSQETQYF. The CDR3 DNA reads as TGTGCCAGCAGCTACCTCAGACAGTCCCAAGAGACCCAGTACTTC. This chain connects TRBV11-2 to TRBJ2-5, with D possibly matching TRBD1 (5 bases). The length of the CDR3 is 15 residues. CDR1 SGHAT and CDR2 FQNNGV come from the germline V gene. V was shortened by 4 bases and J by 1 base, with 13 bases between the two germline ends.

Only a few counts were recorded for this clonotype. The chain carries TRBV6-1 and TRBJ2-1; no clear D gene. The CDR3 is made up of 17 amino acids. V lost 4 bases and J 0 bases, leaving 16 bases between the germline ends. Per the germline V gene, CDR1 is MNHNS and CDR2 is SASEGT. Here the CDR3 reads CASSVHMAADSYNEQFF. CDR3 DNA sequence: TGTGCCAGCAGTGTCCATATGGCTGCCGACTCCTACAATGAGCAGTTCTTC.

This clonotype has a count of ten or more. The chain joins TRBV28 to TRBJ2-7; TRBD1 agrees at 7 bases. Per germline, CDR1 MDHEN and CDR2 SYDVKM. The trim removed 4 bases at V and 3 bases at J, leaving 9 bases unmatched. The CDR3 extends over 15 amino acids. CDR3 region: CASSSLGGSIYEQYF. CDR3 in DNA: TGTGCCAGCAGTTCCCTAGGGGGCTCCATCTACGAGCAGTACTTC.

The chain recombines TRBV20-1 with TRBJ2-3; tentative D call: TRBD1 (5 bases). Trimming took off 7 bases at V and 2 bases at J, with 25 bases between the two ends. CDR3 length: 17 residues. CDR1 is DFQATT, CDR2 SNEGSKA, per germline (reference sequence). The CDR3 coding sequence is TGCAGTGGTTGGGATTTCGACAGCTCCTTTTCCACAGATACGCAGTATTTT. Its protein product is CSGWDFDSSFSTDTQYF.

This clonotype was seen at least ten times. The chain employs TRBV6-5 and TRBJ2-2; D is ambiguous. Germline-derived CDR1 and CDR2 are MNHEY and SVGAGI. V lost 2 bases to trimming and J lost 7 bases, with 8 bases between them. The CDR3 is made up of 13 amino acids. In DNA, the CDR3 is TGTGCCAGCAGTTACGGGCGAGGCGGGGAGCTGTTTTTT. Amino acid sequence: CASSYGRGGELFF.

The gene calls are TRBV11-2 and TRBJ2-7, with D possibly matching TRBD1 (5 bases). V was trimmed by 3 bases and J by 2 bases, leaving 14 bases between them. Germline CDR1 and CDR2: SGHAT and FQNNGV. This CDR3 has 15 amino acids. Here the CDR3 DNA reads TGTGCCAGCAGCTTCTTAGGGGCAGGGACCTACGAGCAGTACTTC. It specifies CASSFLGAGTYEQYF.

The chain combines TRBV27 with TRBJ1-2; the D is unclear. Germline CDR1 MNHEY, CDR2 SMNVEV (reference sequence). V was pared by 3 bases and J by 1 base, with 18 bases between. The CDR3 is 17 amino acids. CDR3 bases: TGTGCCAGCAGTTTTTATCCGAGACAAGCATATAACTATGGCTACACCTTC. It codes for CASSFYPRQAYNYGYTF.